A single sample gave rise to the 18 T cell receptor beta chains below, sequenced in a study of T cell responses to AZD1222 COVID-19 vaccine. The table came from immunoSEQ multiplex PCR; TCRdb's copy has only in-frame clones and leaves some out. The sample has 100,000 to 150,000 clones, roughly 90% seen once. The specimen was peripheral blood, collected on day 0 of AZD1222 vaccination. Source of these receptors: an adult in good health.

This clone was seen at least ten times. This chain connects TRBV6-2 or TRBV6-3 to TRBJ2-1, with D maybe TRBD1 (5 bases). The CDR3 covers 13 residues. CDR1 and CDR2 (germline): MNHEY, SVGEGT. Deletions cut 6 bases from V and 4 bases from J, with 10 bases between. The CDR3 nucleotides are TGTGCCAGCAGCCACGACAGTTACAATGAGCAGTTCTTC. This translates into CASSHDSYNEQFF.

The chain uses TRBV4-3 and TRBJ2-1, with D perhaps assigned TRBD1 or TRBD2 (7 bases each). The germline V gene encodes CDR1 LGHNA and CDR2 YSLEER. The CDR3 has 11 amino acids. Trimming stripped 9 bases from V and 8 bases from J, with 11 bases between. The CDR3 is CASSGGDEQFF. The CDR3 bases are TGCGCCAGTTCAGGGGGGGATGAGCAGTTCTTC.

This rearrangement joins TRBV13 to TRBJ2-5; TRBD1 matches at 8 bases. The CDR3 is made up of 15 amino acids. V lost 5 bases and J lost 1; bases outside the gene matches: 6. CDR1 is PRHDT, CDR2 FYEKMQ, per germline (reference sequence). CDR3 DNA: TGTGCCAGCAGCGCACGACAGGGGCGCCAAGAGACCCAGTACTTC. Translated, it gives CASSARQGRQETQYF.

V is TRBV7-2 and J is TRBJ2-5; unclear D gene. Germline-derived CDR1 and CDR2 are SGHTA and FQGNSA. The V end lost 0 bases, the J end lost 2 bases, and 10 bases lay between the germline ends. The CDR3 has 15 residues. The CDR3 region is CASSLASTGQETQYF. The CDR3 bases are TGTGCCAGCAGCTTAGCCTCAACTGGACAAGAGACCCAGTACTTC.

The V and J genes are TRBV30 and TRBJ1-6, with D possibly being TRBD1 (5 bases). V dropped 3 bases and J dropped 7 bases, with 25 bases sitting between them. Germline loops: CDR1 GTSNPN, CDR2 SVGIG (reference sequence). There are 18 residues in the CDR3. The CDR3 bases are TGTGCCTGGAGGCCTCGGGACGGTTATCGTGGGGGAAATTCACCCCTCCACTTT. Translation: CAWRPRDGYRGGNSPLHF.

CDR3 in DNA: TGCGCCAGCAGCTTGGACGACCGCTACGAGCAGTACTTC. Its protein is CASSLDDRYEQYF. The chain combines TRBV5-1 with TRBJ2-7; D not certain. With 0 bases removed from V and 3 bases from J, the gap between germline ends came to 7 bases. CDR3 length: 13 amino acids. Germline assignment: CDR1 SGHRS and CDR2 YFSETQ.

The chain recombines TRBV28 with TRBJ1-6; D gene uncertain. Trimming shortened V by 6 bases and J by 0 bases, and 9 bases separated the two germline ends. The CDR3 loop spans 15 amino acids. In germline, CDR1 is MDHEN, CDR2 SYDVKM. Here the CDR3 DNA reads TGTGCCAGCAGCACCGATAGCTCCTATAATTCACCCCTCCACTTT. This encodes CASSTDSSYNSPLHF.

The chain employs TRBV6-5 and TRBJ1-5, with 8 nucleotides matching TRBD1. The junction had 2 bases not matched to a gene; V was cut back by 0 bases and J by 4 bases. Per the germline V gene, CDR1 is MNHEY and CDR2 is SVGAGI. The length of the CDR3 is 15 residues. CDR3 coding DNA: TGTGCCAGCAGTTACTCATGGACAGGGAATCAGCCCCAGCATTTT. This sequence encodes CASSYSWTGNQPQHF.

This chain uses TRBV14 with TRBJ1-6, with D unclear. The CDR3 covers 12 residues. Germline CDR1 and CDR2: SGHDN and FVKESK. Trimming removed 6 bases at V and 4 bases at J, with 4 bases between. The CDR3 DNA reads as TGTGCCAGCAGTGTTTATAATTCACCCCTCCACTTT. Encoded protein: CASSVYNSPLHF.

This chain connects TRBV9 to TRBJ1-1; no clear D gene. V lost 1 base, J lost 3 bases, and 10 bases lay in between. Per the germline V gene, CDR1 is SGDLS and CDR2 is YYNGEE. This CDR3 contains 14 residues. CDR3 sequence reads: CASSVSVGDTEAFF. DNA of the CDR3: TGTGCCAGCAGCGTATCTGTTGGGGACACTGAAGCTTTCTTT.

The rearrangement joins TRBV7-8 to TRBJ1-2; possible D gene TRBD1, 6 bases. Trimming shortened V by 5 bases and J by 4 bases, and 14 bases separated the two germline ends. Per the germline V gene, CDR1 is SGHVS and CDR2 is FQNEAQ. The CDR3 sequence is 14 residues long. CDR3 sequence (DNA): TGTGCCAGCAGCCCCGGACAGACCCTCTATGGCTACACCTTC. The encoded protein is CASSPGQTLYGYTF.

V gene TRBV7-2 combines with J gene TRBJ2-5; D ambiguous. The germline CDR1 and CDR2 sequences are SGHTA and FQGNSA. The CDR3 has 11 residues. Between the trimmed V and J ends, which lost 3 bases and 4 bases, there was a span of 3 bases. The CDR3 nucleotides read TGTGCCAGCAGCTTCACAGAGACCCAGTACTTC. Its translation: CASSFTETQYF.

V gene TRBV5-4 combines with J gene TRBJ2-5, with no clear D. This CDR3 is 11 amino acids long. Germline V gene lookup returns CDR1 SGHNT and CDR2 YYREEE (reference sequence). V was pared by 6 bases and J by 5 bases, with 8 bases between. The CDR3 loop is CASTPWETQYF. The CDR3 bases are TGTGCCAGCACCCCTTGGGAGACCCAGTACTTC.

The V gene is TRBV6-1, the J gene TRBJ1-4; no definite D call. The germline V gene encodes CDR1 MNHNS and CDR2 SASEGT. The CDR3 length is 19 residues. The V end was cut by 4 bases, the J end by 0 bases, with 21 bases between. The CDR3 loop reads CASSVLVPGRTATNEKLFF. The CDR3 DNA sequence: TGTGCCAGCAGTGTATTAGTTCCCGGAAGAACAGCAACTAATGAAAAACTGTTTTTT.

This clone was recorded a few times. V usage is TRBV7-9 and J usage is TRBJ1-4; tentative D call: TRBD1 (6 bases). V shed 3 bases and J shed 7 bases, with 21 bases lying between them. Germline values: CDR1 SEHNR, CDR2 FQNEAQ (reference sequence). The CDR3 consists of 17 residues. CDR3 DNA: TGTGCCAGCAGCTTTAGGATGCACAGGGTGGCATCTGAAAAACTGTTTTTT. Protein: CASSFRMHRVASEKLFF.

This chain joins TRBV6-5 and TRBJ1-3; no clear D. Germline V gene lookup returns CDR1 MNHEY and CDR2 SVGAGI. The V gene lost 3 bases and the J gene lost 0 bases, with 6 bases spanning the gap. The CDR3 spans 14 residues. The CDR3 reads CASSYGDSGNTIYF. The DNA for the CDR3 is TGTGCCAGCAGTTATGGGGACTCTGGAAACACCATATATTTT.

This CDR3 is CATSRDPGTIYF. The CDR3 bases are TGTGCCACCAGCAGAGATCCCGGAACCATATATTTT. The V and J genes are TRBV15 and TRBJ1-3; no clear D. CDR1 is LNHNV and CDR2 is YYDKDF in the germline V gene (reference sequence). Trimming removed 0 bases from V and 10 bases from J, with 7 bases in between. This CDR3 region has 12 residues.

The chain combines TRBV6-1 with TRBJ1-2; D uncertain. The V gene's germline CDR1 is MNHNS and CDR2 SASEGT. The CDR3 totals 14 residues. The V and J ends lost 2 bases and 8 bases respectively, with 15 bases between them. CDR3 nucleotides: TGTGCCAGCAGTGAATTGGGAGGGTTTGAGGGCTACACCTTC. This encodes CASSELGGFEGYTF.